These T cell receptor beta chains were read from a single sample in a study of cytomegalovirus exposure and HLA in healthy donors. Produced via immunoSEQ multiplex PCR; TCRdb's table is partial and in-frame only. In all, the sample yields roughly 50,000 clones. The sequenced sample consisted of PBMCs. The receptors were sampled from a middle-aged woman in good health and CMV-seronegative. Each CDR3 is given with its conserved first and last residue. Each record gives: V gene, J gene, CDR3 protein.

TRBV19	TRBJ2-1	CASSNLPLAGAGKFF
TRBV30	TRBJ2-7	CAWSRELAGGHEQYF
TRBV16	TRBJ2-5	CASSQRGSGETQYF
TRBV7-9	TRBJ2-6	CASSFGGFGANVLTF
TRBV7-8	TRBJ1-5	CASSRQGGNQPQHF
TRBV19	TRBJ1-3	CASQTRGRGNTIYF
TRBV10-3	TRBJ1-1	CAISPLEGGPRGTEAFF
TRBV15	TRBJ1-5	CATSRERNQPQHF
TRBV5-8	TRBJ1-5	CASSLGQGGGDQPQHF
TRBV5-1	TRBJ2-3	CASSLASGRRDTQYF
TRBV30	TRBJ1-2	CAWSRTVFNYGYTF
TRBV30	TRBJ2-5	CAWSHSGGTETQYF
TRBV27	TRBJ2-2	CASTTGGQGTGELFF
TRBV9	TRBJ1-6	CASSVDVGSNSPLHF
TRBV7-2	TRBJ2-7	CASSLDGNSYEQYF
TRBV5-1	TRBJ2-3	CASSLGETTDTQYF
TRBV5-1	TRBJ2-5	CASSSGTGETQYF
TRBV6-5	TRBJ2-2	CASRTGVIGELFF
TRBV18	TRBJ1-1	CASSPQGGENTEAFF
TRBV11-3	TRBJ2-1	CASSPRTSGEQFF
TRBV6-5	TRBJ1-1	CASSVHPDTEAFF
TRBV5-1	TRBJ2-2	CASSSGTSGKGGELFF
TRBV28	TRBJ2-3	CASTPPRLAGDTDTQYF
TRBV19	NA	CASSMTGAHEQYF
TRBV6-6	TRBJ1-1	CASSATRDRGGTEAFF
TRBV7-2	TRBJ1-3	CASSLAAGNTIYF
TRBV30	TRBJ2-1	CAWDTGGPDNEQFF
TRBV30	TRBJ1-1	CAWGGQPNTEDFF
TRBV5-1	TRBJ1-2	CASSSGTGAEYGYTF
TRBV20-1	NA	CSAYSGYEQYF
TRBV27	TRBJ2-2	CASSLRGTGELFF
TRBV6-5	TRBJ1-6	CASSTLQGSPLHF
TRBV6-1	TRBJ2-7	CASIQQAGNTYERYF
TRBV6-1	TRBJ2-1	CASSTGYNEQFF
TRBV2	TRBJ2-7	CAIAGTGVGSYEQYF
TRBV6-5	TRBJ2-3	CASSYGTGHGADTQYF
TRBV28	TRBJ1-2	CASTEGDLVYGYTF
TRBV5-5	TRBJ1-6	CASYFGVDNSPLHF
TRBV5-1	TRBJ1-1	CASSRTGSTEAFF
TRBV11-2	TRBJ2-5	CASSLGASGRGNQETQYF